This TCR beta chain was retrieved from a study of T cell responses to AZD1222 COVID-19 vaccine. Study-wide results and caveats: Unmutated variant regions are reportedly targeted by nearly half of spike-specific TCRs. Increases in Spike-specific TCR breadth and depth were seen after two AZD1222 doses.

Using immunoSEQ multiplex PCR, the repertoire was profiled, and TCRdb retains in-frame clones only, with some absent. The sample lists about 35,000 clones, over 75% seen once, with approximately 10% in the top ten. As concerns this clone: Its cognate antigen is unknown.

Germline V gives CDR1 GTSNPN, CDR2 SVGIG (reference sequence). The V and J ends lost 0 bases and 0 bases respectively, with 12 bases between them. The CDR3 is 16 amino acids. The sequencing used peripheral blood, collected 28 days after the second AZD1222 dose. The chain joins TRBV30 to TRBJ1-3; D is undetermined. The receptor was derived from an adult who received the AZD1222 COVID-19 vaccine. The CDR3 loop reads CAWSVMGLSSGNTIYF. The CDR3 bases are TGTGCCTGGAGTGTAATGGGGTTGAGCTCTGGAAACACCATATATTTT.